Following are 5 T cell receptor beta chains from one sample sequenced in a study of cytomegalovirus exposure and HLA in healthy donors. The PCR employed 60 Vbeta primers together with 13 Jbeta primers. Sequencing was performed with immunoSEQ multiplex PCR; in TCRdb, only in-frame clones are kept and a portion is missing. The sample lists about 150,000 clones, roughly 80% occurring once. The sequencing input was PBMCs. The source is a middle-aged man in good health and CMV-seropositive.

The chain joins TRBV29-1 to TRBJ2-3, with 16 bases identical to TRBD2. CDR1 is SQVTM and CDR2 is ANQGSEA in the germline V gene. This CDR3 spans 17 amino acids. V dropped 7 bases and J dropped 1; count of bases not matched to a gene: 8. The CDR3 loop reads CSGGGLAGGGGTDTQYF. The CDR3 DNA follows: TGCAGCGGAGGGGGACTAGCGGGAGGGGGGGGCACAGATACGCAGTATTTT.

The chain uses TRBV9 and TRBJ1-3, with D possibly TRBD1 on 5 matching bases. Germline CDR1 SGDLS, CDR2 YYNGEE. The ends were cut back, 0 bases at V and 0 bases at J, with 7 bases in the middle. This CDR3 comprises 15 residues. CDR3 in amino acids: CASSVDRSSGNTIYF. The CDR3 coding sequence is TGTGCCAGCAGCGTAGACAGGAGCTCTGGAAACACCATATATTTT.

The chain recombines TRBV6-1 with TRBJ1-2; possibly TRBD1 for D (6 bases). Germline V gives CDR1 MNHNS, CDR2 SASEGT. This CDR3 has 13 amino acids. The ends were cut back, 1 base at V and 8 bases at J, with 11 bases in the middle. The CDR3, as DNA: TGTGCCAGCAGTGAAGGGGCAGGGGTCGGCTACACCTTC. This translates into CASSEGAGVGYTF.

This chain connects TRBV5-1 to TRBJ2-7; possible D gene TRBD2, 5 bases. The length of the CDR3 is 14 residues. Trimming shortened V by 1 base and J by 6 bases, and 14 bases separated the two germline ends. The germline V gene encodes CDR1 SGHRS and CDR2 YFSETQ. In DNA form, the CDR3 reads TGCGCCAGCAGCTTGCGGGCCGGGGTTCGCGAGCAGTACTTC. It translates to CASSLRAGVREQYF.

The genes are TRBV10-2 and TRBJ2-7; a weak D match, TRBD2 (6 bases). CDR3 length: 14 residues. The germline gives CDR1 WSHSY, CDR2 SAAADI. V lost 6 bases and J lost 0, with 12 bases in between. The CDR3 loop reads CASRRTTNSYEQYF. In DNA form, the CDR3 reads TGCGCCAGCAGGCGGACTACCAACTCCTACGAGCAGTACTTC.